A single sample is the source of the 21 T cell receptor beta chains below, sequenced in a study of tumor-infiltrating lymphocytes in primary liver carcinoma. A primer in the constant region served to generate TCR beta cDNA from 450 to 650 ng of total RNA. Three rounds of nested multiplex PCR with slightly modified ARM-PCR produced TCR beta libraries. In the first two PCR rounds, TRBV1-TRBV30 forward primers were paired with a C-beta reverse primer, and each round lasted roughly 9 cycles. TCRdb recomputed calls from the multiplex PCR reads with MiXCR, one row per CDR3 protein. Counted here are some 320,000 distinct CDR3 sequences, roughly two thirds occurring once; the ten biggest clones make up roughly 9%. Germline DNA was extracted alongside blood RNA, which was obtained from unsorted whole blood. The sample comprised peripheral blood. The receptor set was obtained from a man aged 35-49 years with primary liver carcinoma and hepatitis B virus infection.

The rearrangement joins TRBV6-6 to TRBJ1-1; 9 positions agree with TRBD1. CDR3 length: 18 amino acids. The J segment lost 4 bases and the V segment lost 6 bases, leaving 18 bases of the junction unmatched. Germline lookup yields CDR1 MNHNY and CDR2 SVGAGI (reference sequence). The CDR3 spells CASRPSRDRVKESTEAFF. The CDR3 DNA sequence: TGTGCCAGCAGGCCGAGTAGGGACAGGGTAAAGGAGAGCACTGAAGCTTTCTTT.

A note on this clonotype: Since a much larger clone is just one base distant, this may be a read error. The rearrangement uses TRBV11-2 and TRBJ2-1; D gene unclear. Germline V gene lookup returns CDR1 SGHAT and CDR2 FQNNGV. The CDR3 extends over 12 amino acids. CDR3 sequence (DNA): TGTGTCAGCAGCTTAGTGGGGTTAGAGCAGTTCTTC. Residues: CVSSLVGLEQFF.

The rearrangement links TRBV29-1 to TRBJ2-7; D could derive from TRBD1 or TRBD2 (5 bases each). V lost 5 bases, J lost 2 bases, and 10 bases lay in between. The CDR3 runs 12 residues. Germline V gene sequence: CDR1 SQVTM, CDR2 ANQGSEA. CDR3 protein: CSVLTGPYEQYF. DNA for the CDR3: TGCAGCGTTCTGACGGGACCCTACGAGCAGTACTTC.

This clonotype was counted many times. The missing conserved phenylalanine or tryptophan at the end of this CDR3 makes a read error likely. The limits of the CDR3 on the DNA are not certain, so only TCRdb's listed CDR3 is given. The chain recombines TRBV6-1 with TRBJ1-2. Per germline, CDR1 MNHNS and CDR2 SASEGT. Counting both end residues, the CDR3 totals 8 amino acids. The chain's CDR3 is CASKRPFL.

About this clonotype: This may come from a read error, since a much larger clone is one base off. J is TRBJ1-2 and V is TRBV6-1; D gene ambiguous. The CDR3 spans 13 residues. Trimming shortened V by 2 bases and J by 10 bases, and 14 bases separated the two germline ends. Germline V gene lookup returns CDR1 MNHNS and CDR2 SASEGT. The DNA for the CDR3 is TGTGCCAGCAGTGAACGGGAAGTTAATGACTACACCTTC. Amino acids: CASSEREVNDYTF.

V is TRBV7-9 and J is TRBJ2-1; 7 nucleotides line up with TRBD2. J lost 3 bases, V lost 3 bases, and 8 bases had no gene match. The CDR3 consists of 16 residues. Per germline, CDR1 SEHNR and CDR2 FQNEAQ (reference sequence). CDR3 DNA sequence: TGTGCCAGCAGCTTTGGGATTAGCGGGTTCTACAATGAGCAGTTCTTC. The encoded protein is CASSFGISGFYNEQFF.

The chain joins TRBV12-3 or TRBV12-4 to TRBJ2-1, with D uncertain. The CDR3 loop spans 14 amino acids. Trimming cost V 6 bases and J 3 bases, with 12 bases left between them. CDR3 residues: CASSRALNYNEQFF. The CDR3 nucleotides read TGTGCCAGCAGCAGAGCACTAAACTACAATGAGCAGTTCTTC.

The chain uses TRBV28 and TRBJ1-4, with 7 bases identical to TRBD1. Unmatched junction bases numbered 6, after V lost 7 bases and J lost 7 bases. The CDR3 spans 13 residues. Germline V gives CDR1 MDHEN, CDR2 SYDVKM. The CDR3 sequence is CASTGTVGEKLFF. As DNA, the CDR3 is TGTGCCAGCACAGGGACAGTGGGTGAAAAACTGTTTTTT.

Points on this clonotype: This may be a read error, as it is one base from a much larger clone. J is TRBJ2-6 and V is TRBV14, with D perhaps TRBD1 (5 bases). In germline, CDR1 is SGHDN, CDR2 FVKESK. This CDR3 region has 15 residues. CDR3 protein: CASSQAVSGAKVLTF. CDR3 nucleotides: TGTGCCAGCAGCCAAGCAGTCTCTGGGGCCAAGGTCCTGACTTTC.

The rearrangement joins TRBV28 to TRBJ2-4; unclear D gene. The CDR3 spans 15 residues. The V gene lost 5 bases and the J gene lost 4 bases, with 15 bases spanning the gap. The germline V gene encodes CDR1 MDHEN and CDR2 SYDVKM. The CDR3 DNA sequence: TGTGCCAGCAGTCCATTTCCCCCCCGAAAAAACATTCAGTACTTC. Protein: CASSPFPPRKNIQYF.

V gene TRBV5-1 combines with J gene TRBJ2-6; D gene uncertain. V dropped 1 base and J dropped 2 bases, with 4 bases sitting between them. The germline CDR1 and CDR2 sequences are SGHRS and YFSETQ. The CDR3 covers 14 residues. Here the CDR3 DNA reads TGCGCCAGCAGCTTGTCCCCTGGGGCCAACGTCCTGACTTTC. It encodes CASSLSPGANVLTF.

Points on this clonotype: It may be a read error: a sequence one base away is much more abundant. The chain employs TRBV6-2 or TRBV6-3 and TRBJ1-1; D unresolved. Trimming left V 6 bases short and J 0 bases short, with 8 bases between. This CDR3 region has 13 residues. Germline CDR1 reads MNHEY; CDR2 reads SVGEGT. The CDR3 spells CASRTKLNTEAFF. In DNA form, the CDR3 reads TGTGCCAGCAGAACTAAGCTGAACACTGAAGCTTTCTTT.

Remarks on this clonotype: This may stem from a read error, because a much larger clone lies one nucleotide away. This chain joins TRBV6-6 and TRBJ2-3; TRBD2 aligns across 7 bases. Germline assignment: CDR1 MNHNY and CDR2 SVGAGI (reference sequence). The CDR3 contains 14 residues. CDR3 sequence (DNA): TGTGCCAGCAGGGCGGGAGAACGTACAGGTACGCAGTATTTT. This gives the protein CASRAGERTGTQYF.

This clonotype turned up a few times. This rearrangement joins TRBV5-4 to TRBJ2-7; 11 nucleotides align to TRBD2. Germline assignment: CDR1 SGHNT and CDR2 YYREEE (reference sequence). The CDR3 has 16 amino acids. V trimming: 5 bases; J trimming: 0 bases; junction bases outside the gene matches: 7. CDR3 in DNA: TGTGCCAGCAGTTCGACTAGCGGGAAATACTCCTACGAGCAGTACTTC. It yields the protein CASSSTSGKYSYEQYF.

This sequence joins TRBV28 and TRBJ1-2, with D uncertain. Germline CDR1 reads MDHEN; CDR2 reads SYDVKM. The length of the CDR3 is 14 residues. Trimming cost V 4 bases and J 8 bases, with 17 bases left between them. The CDR3 coding sequence is TGTGCCAGCAGTTGGTTGAAGGGAAGTTGGGGCTACACCTTC. Amino acid sequence: CASSWLKGSWGYTF.

This clonotype showed up just once. This may be a read error: a much more frequent sequence differs by one nucleotide. The chain combines TRBV29-1 with TRBJ2-2; either TRBD1 or TRBD2 may fit D (5 bases each). There are 14 residues in the CDR3. Germline values: CDR1 SQVTM, CDR2 ANQGSEA. Trimming cost V 7 bases and J 0 bases, with 12 bases left between them. As DNA, the CDR3 is TGCAGCGCGGGACGGCGACCGAACACCGGGGAGCTGTTTTTT. This translates into CSAGRRPNTGELFF.

The chain combines TRBV20-1 with TRBJ2-5; 13 bases are a match to TRBD2. Per the germline V gene, CDR1 is DFQATT and CDR2 is SNEGSKA (reference sequence). There are 14 residues in the CDR3. V lost 3 bases to trimming and J lost 5 bases; unmatched junction nucleotides: 3. The CDR3 sequence: CSARVLAGGETQYF. The DNA for the CDR3 is TGCAGTGCTAGGGTACTAGCGGGAGGGGAGACCCAGTACTTC.

V usage is TRBV15 and J usage is TRBJ2-4; TRBD2 agrees at 8 bases. The V gene end was trimmed by 2 bases and the J gene end by 9 bases; junction bases not matched to a gene: 6. Germline CDR1 LNHNV, CDR2 YYDKDF (reference sequence). CDR3 length equals 14 residues. CDR3 residues: CATSRPTSGGIQYF. DNA for the CDR3: TGTGCCACCAGCAGACCAACTAGCGGTGGCATTCAGTACTTC.

Notes on this clonotype: One base away lies a much larger clone, so this may be a sequencing read error. The chain links TRBV2 to TRBJ2-3; 11 positions agree with TRBD2. Germline assignment: CDR1 SNHLY and CDR2 FYNNEI. J lost 7 bases, V lost 8 bases, and 5 bases had no gene match. The CDR3 consists of 13 residues. The CDR3 DNA follows: TGTGCCAGCCCAAGACTAGCGGGAAATACGCAGTATTTT. Its protein is CASPRLAGNTQYF.

In regard to this clonotype: One base away lies a much larger clone, so this may be a sequencing read error. The V gene is TRBV29-1, the J gene TRBJ2-7; 9 bases are a match to TRBD1. V was clipped by 4 bases and J by 6 bases; unmatched bases: 7. Germline values: CDR1 SQVTM, CDR2 ANQGSEA. This CDR3 region has 13 residues. The CDR3 reads CSVGTGGLPEQYF. CDR3 nucleotide sequence: TGCAGCGTTGGCACAGGGGGCTTGCCCGAGCAGTACTTC.

The gene calls are TRBV4-3 and TRBJ1-4, with 7 bases lining up with TRBD1. The CDR3 consists of 15 residues. Germline CDR1 reads LGHNA; CDR2 reads YSLEER. With V trimmed by 4 bases and J by 3 bases, 5 bases remained unmatched. The CDR3 sequence: CASSPGQVSNEKLFF. In DNA, the CDR3 is TGCGCCAGCAGCCCTGGACAGGTTTCTAATGAAAAACTGTTTTTT.